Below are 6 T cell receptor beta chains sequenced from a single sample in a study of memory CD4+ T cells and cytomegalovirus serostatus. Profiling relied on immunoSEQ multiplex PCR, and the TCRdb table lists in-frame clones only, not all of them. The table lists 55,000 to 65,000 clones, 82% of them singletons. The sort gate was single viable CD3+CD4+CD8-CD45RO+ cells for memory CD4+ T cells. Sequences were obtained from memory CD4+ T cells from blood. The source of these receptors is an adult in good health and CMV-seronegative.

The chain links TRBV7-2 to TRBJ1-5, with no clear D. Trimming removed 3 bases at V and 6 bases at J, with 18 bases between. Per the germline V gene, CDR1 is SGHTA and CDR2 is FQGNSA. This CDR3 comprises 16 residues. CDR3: CASSFLQTLGGQPQHF. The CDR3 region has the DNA TGTGCCAGCAGCTTCTTACAGACTCTTGGAGGTCAGCCCCAGCATTTT. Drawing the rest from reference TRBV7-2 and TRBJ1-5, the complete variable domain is GAGVSQSPSNKVTEKGKDVELRCDPISGHTALYWYRQSLGQGLEFLIYFQGNSAPDKSGLPSDRFSAERTGGSVSTLTIQRTQQEDSAVYLCASSFLQTLGGQPQHFGDGTRLSIL.

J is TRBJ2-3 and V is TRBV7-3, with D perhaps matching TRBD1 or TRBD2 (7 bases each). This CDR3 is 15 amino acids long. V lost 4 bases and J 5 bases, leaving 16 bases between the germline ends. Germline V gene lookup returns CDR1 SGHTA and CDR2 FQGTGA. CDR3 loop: CASSSQGGALDTQYF. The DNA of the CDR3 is TGTGCCAGCAGCTCTCAGGGGGGGGCCTTAGATACGCAGTATTTT.

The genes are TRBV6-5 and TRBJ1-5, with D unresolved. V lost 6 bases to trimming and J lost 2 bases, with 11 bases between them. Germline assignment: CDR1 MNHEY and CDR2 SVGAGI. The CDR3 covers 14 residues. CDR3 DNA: TGTGCCAGCAGCTCAAAGTTGGGCAATCAGCCCCAGCATTTT. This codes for CASSSKLGNQPQHF.

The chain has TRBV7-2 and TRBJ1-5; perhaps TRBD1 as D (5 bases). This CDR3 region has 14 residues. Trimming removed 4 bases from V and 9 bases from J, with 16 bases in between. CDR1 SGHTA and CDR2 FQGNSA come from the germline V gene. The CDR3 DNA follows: TGTGCCAGCAGCTCTGCAGCAGGGAAAGGGCCCCAGCATTTT. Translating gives CASSSAAGKGPQHF.

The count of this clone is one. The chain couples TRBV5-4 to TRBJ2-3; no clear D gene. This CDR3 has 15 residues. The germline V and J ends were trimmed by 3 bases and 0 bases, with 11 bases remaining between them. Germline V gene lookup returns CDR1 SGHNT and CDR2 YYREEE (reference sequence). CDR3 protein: CASSWPAESTDTQYF. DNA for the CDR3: TGTGCCAGCAGCTGGCCGGCGGAAAGCACAGATACGCAGTATTTT.

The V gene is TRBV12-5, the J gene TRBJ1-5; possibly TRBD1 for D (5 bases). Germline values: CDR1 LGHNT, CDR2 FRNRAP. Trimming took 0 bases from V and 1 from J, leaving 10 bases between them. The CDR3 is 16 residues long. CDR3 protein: CASGLVRGASNQPQHF. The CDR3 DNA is TGTGCTAGTGGTTTGGTGAGAGGGGCAAGCAATCAGCCCCAGCATTTT.